These 19 T cell receptor beta chains came from one sample sequenced in a study of CD8 T cells in Susac syndrome. Random-hexamer reverse transcription was applied to roughly 0.5 to 1 ug RNA. TCRdb redid the calling of the immunoSEQ multiplex PCR reads with MiXCR, one entry per CDR3 protein. The table lists 150,000 to 190,000 distinct CDR3 sequences, 85% to 95% of them singletons. Material: CD8+ T cells from PBMCs. The receptors were sampled from a human donor with multiple sclerosis.

The chain employs TRBV13 and TRBJ1-5, with D possibly being TRBD1 (6 bases). CDR1 and CDR2 (germline): PRHDT, FYEKMQ (reference sequence). Deletions cut 0 bases from V and 7 bases from J, with 10 bases between. This CDR3 is 14 amino acids long. Written as DNA, the CDR3 is TGTGCCAGCAGCTTAGGCGTGGGGGGCCAGCCCCAGCATTTT. Its translation: CASSLGVGGQPQHF.

The genes are TRBV11-2 and TRBJ2-3, with 8 bases matching TRBD2. The CDR3 runs to 16 residues. Germline V lookup: CDR1 SGHAT, CDR2 FQNNGV. After removal of 4 bases from V and 3 bases from J, the junction contained 9 bases not matched to a gene. The DNA for the CDR3 is TGTGCCAGCAGCTCGGGACTAGTGTTTAGGACAGATACGCAGTATTTT. This codes for CASSSGLVFRTDTQYF.

V is TRBV20-1 and J is TRBJ2-2; perhaps D is TRBD1 or TRBD2 (5 bases each). This CDR3 is 13 amino acids long. The V end was cut by 6 bases, the J end by 2 bases, with 10 bases between. CDR1 is DFQATT, CDR2 SNEGSKA, per germline (reference sequence). CDR3 bases: TGCAGTGCCGGGGACGGAAACACCGGGGAGCTGTTTTTT. Encoded protein: CSAGDGNTGELFF.

In nucleotides, the CDR3 is TGTGCCAGCAGTTCCCTCGGGACAGCAGCGGAGACCCAGTACTTC. It encodes CASSSLGTAAETQYF. The V and J genes are TRBV27 and TRBJ2-5; 7 bases match TRBD1. The CDR3 sequence is 15 residues long. Germline trimming cut 4 bases from V and 5 bases from J; bases unmatched to any gene: 10. Germline V gene sequence: CDR1 MNHEY, CDR2 SMNVEV (reference sequence).

The chain couples TRBV25-1 to TRBJ2-5; no reliable D call. The CDR3 loop spans 14 amino acids. In germline, CDR1 is MGHDK, CDR2 SYGVNS. Trimming removed 4 bases from V and 5 bases from J, with 14 bases in between. The DNA of the CDR3 is TGTGCCAGCAGTGTGCGACTGTTTGGGGAGACCCAGTACTTC. It is translated as CASSVRLFGETQYF.

V is TRBV3-1 and J is TRBJ1-1; D is unresolved. V dropped 4 bases and J dropped 1 base, with 13 bases sitting between them. Germline V gene sequence: CDR1 LGHDT, CDR2 YNNKEL (reference sequence). CDR3 length equals 15 residues. For the CDR3, the DNA is TGTGCCAGCAGCCTGGCGGGATTCGGGAACACTGAAGCTTTCTTT. Translated, it gives CASSLAGFGNTEAFF.

This chain links TRBV12-3 or TRBV12-4 with TRBJ2-2; 7 bases are a match to TRBD1. V gave up 7 bases and J gave up 0 bases; unmatched junction bases: 5. This CDR3 comprises 15 residues. The CDR3 reads CASTQGQTNTGELFF. CDR3 sequence (DNA): TGTGCCAGCACCCAGGGACAGACGAACACCGGGGAGCTGTTTTTT.

The chain has TRBV25-1 and TRBJ2-7; D is unresolved. V was cut by 2 bases and J by 3 bases, with 5 bases left in between. The germline V gene encodes CDR1 MGHDK and CDR2 SYGVNS. This CDR3 is built from 12 residues. This chain's CDR3 is CASSEQDYEQYF. For the CDR3, the DNA is TGTGCCAGCAGTGAACAGGACTACGAGCAGTACTTC.

The chain combines TRBV20-1 with TRBJ1-2, with TRBD1 matching 7 bases. The CDR3 runs to 19 residues. The V gene's germline CDR1 is DFQATT and CDR2 SNEGSKA (reference sequence). The junction had 23 bases not matched to a gene; V was cut back by 5 bases and J by 2 bases. The CDR3 sequence is CSALSLTRDSRNRNYGYTF. The CDR3, as DNA: TGCAGTGCTCTAAGCTTAACCCGGGACAGCCGTAACAGGAACTATGGCTACACCTTC.

CDR3 bases: TGTGCCAGCAGCGTAGCGGCTAGCGGGACCTACGAGCAGTACTTC. Amino acid sequence: CASSVAASGTYEQYF. The chain joins TRBV9 to TRBJ2-7; TRBD2 agrees at 9 bases. Looked up from germline, CDR1 is SGDLS and CDR2 is YYNGEE. J gave up 2 bases and V 0 bases, and 3 bases lay outside the gene matches. This CDR3 is built from 15 residues.

This chain uses TRBV7-9 with TRBJ2-7; 10 bases are a match to TRBD2. The V gene end was trimmed by 2 bases and the J gene end by 5 bases; junction bases not matched to a gene: 3. The CDR3 consists of 14 residues. The V gene's germline CDR1 is SEHNR and CDR2 FQNEAQ (reference sequence). The CDR3 region has the DNA TGTGCCAGCAGCTTAATAGCGGGGGGAGACGAGCAGTACTTC. It yields the protein CASSLIAGGDEQYF.

V and J are TRBV3-1 and TRBJ2-7, with no clear D. CDR1 and CDR2 from the germline V gene are LGHDT and YNNKEL (reference sequence). Trimming took off 0 bases at V and 0 bases at J, with 15 bases between the two ends. This CDR3 has 17 amino acids. DNA of the CDR3: TGTGCCAGCAGCCAAGAGCTGGGCAGGCTAGACTCCTACGAGCAGTACTTC. The encoded protein is CASSQELGRLDSYEQYF.

The V call is TRBV27, the J call TRBJ2-7; 8 nucleotides line up with TRBD1. From germline, CDR1 is MNHEY and CDR2 SMNVEV (reference sequence). This CDR3 spans 13 amino acids. The J segment lost 8 bases and the V segment lost 5 bases, leaving 8 bases of the junction unmatched. The CDR3 DNA sequence: TGTGCCAGCAGTCCTACGACAGGGGTCCAGCAGTACTTC. Its protein product is CASSPTTGVQQYF.

The chain is built from TRBV30 and TRBJ1-5; D not resolved. V was cut by 1 base and J by 4 bases, with 5 bases left in between. The V gene's germline CDR1 is GTSNPN and CDR2 SVGIG (reference sequence). This CDR3 has 12 amino acids. DNA for the CDR3: TGTGCCTGGAGTGAAGTTAATCAGCCCCAGCATTTT. Residues: CAWSEVNQPQHF.

The rearrangement uses TRBV4-1 and TRBJ2-3; possible D gene TRBD1, 5 bases. The germline V gene has CDR1 MGHRA and CDR2 YSYEKL. V gave up 3 bases and J gave up 4 bases, with 8 bases separating them. CDR3 length: 13 amino acids. The CDR3 region is CASSHPGSDTQYF. DNA for the CDR3: TGCGCCAGCAGCCACCCAGGGTCAGATACGCAGTATTTT.

The genes are TRBV27 and TRBJ1-1; D unresolved. With 6 bases removed from V and 4 bases from J, the gap between germline ends came to 15 bases. Per germline, CDR1 MNHEY and CDR2 SMNVEV (reference sequence). The CDR3 covers 14 residues. The CDR3 protein is CASSYASQATEAFF. The CDR3 DNA reads TGTGCCAGCAGCTATGCGAGTCAGGCCACTGAAGCTTTCTTT.

V usage is TRBV20-1 and J usage is TRBJ1-1; no firm D call. Trimming shortened V by 0 bases and J by 0 bases, and 5 bases separated the two germline ends. Per germline, CDR1 DFQATT and CDR2 SNEGSKA (reference sequence). This CDR3 is built from 13 residues. Written as DNA, the CDR3 is TGCAGTGCTAGAGACTGGATGAACACTGAAGCTTTCTTT. Its protein is CSARDWMNTEAFF.

The rearrangement joins TRBV30 to TRBJ1-1, with D possibly being TRBD1 (5 bases). Deletions cut 4 bases from V and 0 bases from J, with 9 bases between. Germline V gives CDR1 GTSNPN, CDR2 SVGIG (reference sequence). The CDR3 is made up of 13 amino acids. CDR3 coding DNA: TGTGCCTGGATAAGGGGTTTGAACACTGAAGCTTTCTTT. Protein sequence: CAWIRGLNTEAFF.

This clonotype was counted a single time. This sequence joins TRBV5-4 and TRBJ1-1; D not resolved. Germline CDR1 SGHNT, CDR2 YYREEE (reference sequence). The ends were cut back, 4 bases at V and 0 bases at J, with 7 bases in the middle. The CDR3 totals 13 residues. In DNA form, the CDR3 reads TGTGCCAGCAGCCCACAGTTGAACACTGAAGCTTTCTTT. The encoded protein is CASSPQLNTEAFF.